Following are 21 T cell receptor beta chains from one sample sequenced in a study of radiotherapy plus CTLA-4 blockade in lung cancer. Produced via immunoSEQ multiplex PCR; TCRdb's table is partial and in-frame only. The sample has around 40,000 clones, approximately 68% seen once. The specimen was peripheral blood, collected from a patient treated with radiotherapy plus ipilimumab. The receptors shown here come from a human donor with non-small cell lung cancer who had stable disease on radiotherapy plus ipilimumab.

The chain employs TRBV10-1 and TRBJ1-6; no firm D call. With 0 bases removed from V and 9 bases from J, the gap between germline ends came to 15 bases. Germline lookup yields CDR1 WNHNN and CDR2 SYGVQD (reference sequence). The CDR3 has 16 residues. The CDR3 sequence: CASSESTGSWGSPLHF. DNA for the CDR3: TGCGCCAGCAGTGAGTCGACGGGGAGTTGGGGTTCACCCCTCCACTTT.

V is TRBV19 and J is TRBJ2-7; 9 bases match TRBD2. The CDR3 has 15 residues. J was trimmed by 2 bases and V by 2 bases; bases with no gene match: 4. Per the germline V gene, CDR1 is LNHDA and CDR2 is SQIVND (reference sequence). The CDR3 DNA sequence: TGTGCCAGTAGTATAATGGCTAGCGGGGCCTACGAGCAGTACTTC. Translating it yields CASSIMASGAYEQYF.

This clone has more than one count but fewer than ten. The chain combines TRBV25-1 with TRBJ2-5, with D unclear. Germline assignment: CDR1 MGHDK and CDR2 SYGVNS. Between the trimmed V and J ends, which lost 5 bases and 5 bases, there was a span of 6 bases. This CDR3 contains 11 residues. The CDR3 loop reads CASSPQETQYF. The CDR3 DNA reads TGTGCCAGCAGTCCACAGGAGACCCAGTACTTC.

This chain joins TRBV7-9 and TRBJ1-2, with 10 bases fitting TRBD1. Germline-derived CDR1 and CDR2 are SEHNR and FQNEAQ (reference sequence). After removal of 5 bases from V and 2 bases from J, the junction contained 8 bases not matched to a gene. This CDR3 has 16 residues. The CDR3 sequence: CASSMYPGQGNYGYTF. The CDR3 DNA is TGTGCCAGCAGCATGTACCCGGGACAGGGGAACTATGGCTACACCTTC.

CDR3 DNA sequence: TGTGCCAGCAGCCCCCCGCCAGGGTACGAGCAGTTCTTC. This encodes CASSPPPGYEQFF. The chain carries TRBV7-2 and TRBJ2-1; tentatively, D is TRBD1 (5 bases). With 5 bases removed from V and 10 bases from J, the gap between germline ends came to 15 bases. The CDR3 consists of 13 residues. Looked up from germline, CDR1 is SGHTA and CDR2 is FQGNSA. The complete variable domain, with remaining parts taken from reference TRBV7-2 and TRBJ2-1, reads GAGVSQSPSNKVTEKGKDVELRCDPISGHTALYWYRQSLGQGLEFLIYFQGNSAPDKSGLPSDRFSAERTGGSVSTLTIQRTQQEDSAVYLCASSPPPGYEQFFGPGTRLTVL.

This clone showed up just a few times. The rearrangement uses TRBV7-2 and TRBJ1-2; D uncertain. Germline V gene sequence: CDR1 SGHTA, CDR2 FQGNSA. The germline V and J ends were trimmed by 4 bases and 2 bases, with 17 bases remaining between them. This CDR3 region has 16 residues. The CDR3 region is CASSSLGGVRNYGYTF. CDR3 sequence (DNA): TGTGCCAGCAGCTCCCTGGGAGGTGTCAGGAACTATGGCTACACCTTC.

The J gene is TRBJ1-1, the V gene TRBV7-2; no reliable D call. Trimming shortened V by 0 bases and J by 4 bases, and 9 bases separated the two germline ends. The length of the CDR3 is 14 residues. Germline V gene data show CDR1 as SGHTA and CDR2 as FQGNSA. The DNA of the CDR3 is TGTGCCAGCAGCTTAGCCGCTCGGGGCACTGAAGCTTTCTTT. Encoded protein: CASSLAARGTEAFF.

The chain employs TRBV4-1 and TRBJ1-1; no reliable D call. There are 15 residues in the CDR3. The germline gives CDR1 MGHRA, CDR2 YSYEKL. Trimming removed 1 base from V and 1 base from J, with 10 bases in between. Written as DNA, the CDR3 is TGCGCCAGCAGCCAAGCGGCAGGAGGGAACACTGAAGCTTTCTTT. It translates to CASSQAAGGNTEAFF.

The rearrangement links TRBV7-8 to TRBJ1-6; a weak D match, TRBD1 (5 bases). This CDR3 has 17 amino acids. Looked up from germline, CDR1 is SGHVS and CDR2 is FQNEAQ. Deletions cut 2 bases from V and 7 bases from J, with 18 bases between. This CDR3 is CASSLSSRGSRNSPLHF. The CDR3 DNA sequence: TGTGCCAGCAGCTTATCTTCCCGGGGGTCCCGAAATTCACCCCTCCACTTT.

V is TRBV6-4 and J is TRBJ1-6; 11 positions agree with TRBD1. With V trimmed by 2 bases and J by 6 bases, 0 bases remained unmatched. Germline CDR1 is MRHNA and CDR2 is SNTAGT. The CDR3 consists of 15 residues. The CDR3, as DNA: TGTGCCAGCAGTGACGGGACAGGGGGTAATTCACCCCTCCACTTT. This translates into CASSDGTGGNSPLHF.

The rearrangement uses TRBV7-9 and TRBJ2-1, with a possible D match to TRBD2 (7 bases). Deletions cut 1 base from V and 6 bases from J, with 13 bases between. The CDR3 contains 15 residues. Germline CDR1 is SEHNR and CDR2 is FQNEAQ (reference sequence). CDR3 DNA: TGTGCCAGCAGCTTAGTGGGGGGGGGCCTCAATGAGCAGTTCTTC. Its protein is CASSLVGGGLNEQFF.

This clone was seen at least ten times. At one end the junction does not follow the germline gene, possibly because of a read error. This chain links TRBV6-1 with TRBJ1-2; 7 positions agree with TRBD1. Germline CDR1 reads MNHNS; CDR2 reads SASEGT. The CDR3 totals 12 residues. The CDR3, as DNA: TGTGCCATCAGTGAAGGACAGGATGGCTACACCTTC. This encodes CAISEGQDGYTF.

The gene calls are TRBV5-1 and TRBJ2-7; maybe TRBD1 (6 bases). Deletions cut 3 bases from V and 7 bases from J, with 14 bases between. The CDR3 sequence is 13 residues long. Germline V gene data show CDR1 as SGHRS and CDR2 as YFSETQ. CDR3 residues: CASSYSGEGEQYF. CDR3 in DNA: TGCGCCAGCAGCTACTCAGGGGAAGGGGAGCAGTACTTC.

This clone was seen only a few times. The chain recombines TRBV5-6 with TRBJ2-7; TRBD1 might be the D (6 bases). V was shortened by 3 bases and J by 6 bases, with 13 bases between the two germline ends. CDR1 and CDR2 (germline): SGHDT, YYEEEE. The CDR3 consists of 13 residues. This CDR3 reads CASSWGPDFEQYF. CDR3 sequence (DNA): TGTGCCAGCAGCTGGGGGCCAGATTTCGAGCAGTACTTC. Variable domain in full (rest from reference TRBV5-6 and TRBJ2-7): DAGVTQSPTHLIKTRGQQVTLRCSPKSGHDTVSWYQQALGQGPQFIFQYYEEEERQRGNFPDRFSGHQFPNYSSELNVNALLLGDSALYLCASSWGPDFEQYFGPGTRLTVT.

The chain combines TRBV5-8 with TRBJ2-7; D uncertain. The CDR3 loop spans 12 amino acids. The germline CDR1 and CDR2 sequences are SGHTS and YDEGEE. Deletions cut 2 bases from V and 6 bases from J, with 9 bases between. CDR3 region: CASSLPTPEQYF. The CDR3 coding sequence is TGTGCCAGCAGCTTACCTACCCCCGAGCAGTACTTC.

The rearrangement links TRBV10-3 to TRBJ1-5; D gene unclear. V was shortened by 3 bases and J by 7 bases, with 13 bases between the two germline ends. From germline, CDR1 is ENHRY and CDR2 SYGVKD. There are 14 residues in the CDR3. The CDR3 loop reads CAISENDGVQPQHF. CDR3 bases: TGTGCCATCAGTGAAAACGACGGGGTCCAGCCCCAGCATTTT.

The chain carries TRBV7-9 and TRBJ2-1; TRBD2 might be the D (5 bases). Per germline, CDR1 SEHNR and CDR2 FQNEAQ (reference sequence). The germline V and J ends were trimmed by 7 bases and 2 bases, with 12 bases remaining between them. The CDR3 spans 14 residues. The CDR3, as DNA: TGTGCCAGCACTCAATCCGGGGCCTACAATGAGCAGTTCTTC. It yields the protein CASTQSGAYNEQFF.

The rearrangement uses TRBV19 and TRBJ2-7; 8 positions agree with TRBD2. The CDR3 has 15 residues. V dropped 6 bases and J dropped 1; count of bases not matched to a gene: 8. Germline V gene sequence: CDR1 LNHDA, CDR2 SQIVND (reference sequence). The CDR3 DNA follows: TGTGCCAGTAGACCGGGACTAGGACCGTCCTACGAGCAGTACTTC. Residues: CASRPGLGPSYEQYF.

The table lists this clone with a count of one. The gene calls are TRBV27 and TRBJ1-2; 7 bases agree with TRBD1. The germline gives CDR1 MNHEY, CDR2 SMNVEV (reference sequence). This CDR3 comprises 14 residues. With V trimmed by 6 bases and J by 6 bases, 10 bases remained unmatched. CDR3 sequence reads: CASRFSRDRDGYTF. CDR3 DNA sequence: TGTGCCAGCAGATTTTCCAGAGACAGGGATGGCTACACCTTC.

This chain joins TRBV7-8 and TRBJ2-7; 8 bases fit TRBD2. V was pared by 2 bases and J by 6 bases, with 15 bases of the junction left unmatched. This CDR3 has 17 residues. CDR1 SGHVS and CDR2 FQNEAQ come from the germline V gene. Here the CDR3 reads CASSLLSPGGGRAEQYF. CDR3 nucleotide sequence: TGTGCCAGCAGCTTACTCAGTCCCGGCGGGGGGCGCGCCGAGCAGTACTTC.

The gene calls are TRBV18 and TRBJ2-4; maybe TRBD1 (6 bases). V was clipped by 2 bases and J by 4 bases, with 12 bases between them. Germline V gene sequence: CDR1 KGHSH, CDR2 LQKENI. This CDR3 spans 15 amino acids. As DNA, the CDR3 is TGTGCCAGCTCACCAAGAACGGGACAAAAAAACATTCAGTACTTC. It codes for CASSPRTGQKNIQYF. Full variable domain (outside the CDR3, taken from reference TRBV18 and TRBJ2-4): NAGVMQNPRHLVRRRGQEARLRCSPMKGHSHVYWYRQLPEEGLKFMVYLQKENIIDESGMPKERFSAEFPKEGPSILRIQQVVRGDSAAYFCASSPRTGQKNIQYFGAGTRLSVL.